What follows is one T cell receptor beta chain and its context. Its antigen is unidentified. These data belong to a study of CD8 T cells in ankylosing spondylitis. Study results and caveats: Significant enrichment of disease-linked clones was reported in matched ankylosing spondylitis synovial fluid. Within ankylosing spondylitis blood, a TCR beta motif made up of seven to nine highly homologous variants appeared to be characteristic. A number of the motif variants had already been described in reactive arthritis synovial fluid and blood.

Quantitative barcoded 5'-RACE was used to prepare TCR beta libraries. TCRdb fed the 5' RACE reads into MiXCR, producing one record per CDR3 protein. This sample yields hundreds of thousands of distinct CDR3 sequences, of which 20% to 25% are seen a single time; about 3.7% belongs to the top ten. The CDR3 sequence is 14 residues long. Germline values: CDR1 SGDLS, CDR2 YYNGEE. V lost 4 bases to trimming and J lost 9 bases, with 17 bases between them. This sequence originates from a female donor with ankylosing spondylitis or in good health (not recorded which). Material: blood, either unsorted or a sorted T cell fraction (not recorded which). The V call is TRBV9, the J call TRBJ2-1; D remains ambiguous. In nucleotides, the CDR3 is TGTGCCAGCAGCTCTACCTACGCGGTGGGTGAGCAGTTCTTC. This sequence encodes CASSSTYAVGEQFF.